Listed below are T cell receptor beta chains from one sample, sequenced in a study of blood T cells in healthy people across ages. TCRdb processed the 5' RACE reads anew with MiXCR; each CDR3 protein has one entry. Among approximately 290,000 distinct CDR3 sequences, 27% were seen once, and the ten largest hold approximately 30%. Material for sequencing was blood. These receptor sequences come from a woman in her seventies in good health. Both conserved end residues are part of each CDR3. The D gene is left open where the match is weak. Clone sizes are given selectively: once, few, many, or a class where the clone is expanded.

V gene	D gene	J gene	CDR3 length	clone size	CDR3 protein	CDR3 DNA
TRBV27	TRBD2	TRBJ2-1	17	NA	CASGTGTSGRSYNEQFF	TGTGCCAGCGGCACCGGGACTAGCGGGCGGTCCTACAATGAGCAGTTCTTC
TRBV20-1	NA	TRBJ2-2	12	NA	CSARTAAGELFF	TGCAGTGCAAGGACAGCCGCCGGGGAGCTGTTTTTT
TRBV29-1	NA	TRBJ1-3	13	NA	CSIVPEDGNTIYF	TGCAGCATTGTTCCTGAGGACGGAAACACCATATATTTT
TRBV6-6	TRBD2	TRBJ2-5	16	many	CASSRGLAGAQETQYF	TGTGCCAGCAGTCGGGGACTAGCGGGGGCACAAGAGACCCAGTACTTC
TRBV11-2	NA	TRBJ2-5	13	NA	CASSLRRFETQYF	TGTGCCAGCAGCTTAAGACGCTTTGAGACCCAGTACTTC
TRBV4-2	TRBD1	TRBJ1-1	13	few	CASRGTGVTEAFF	TGTGCCAGCCGGGGGACAGGGGTGACTGAAGCTTTCTTT
TRBV10-3	NA	TRBJ2-7	13	many	CAISESQNHEQYF	TGTGCCATCAGTGAGTCTCAAAACCACGAGCAGTACTTC
TRBV15	TRBD2	TRBJ2-1	15	NA	CATSVQREGYNEQFF	TGTGCCACCAGCGTACAACGGGAGGGATACAATGAGCAGTTCTTC
TRBV7-8	NA	TRBJ2-1	20	NA	CASSQPGGPILSSSYNEQFF	TGTGCCAGCAGCCAACCTGGGGGGCCTATTCTGTCTAGCTCCTACAATGAGCAGTTCTTC
TRBV7-9	NA	TRBJ2-5	11	many	CASSLHETQYF	TGTGCCAGCAGCTTACATGAGACCCAGTACTTC
TRBV7-3	NA	TRBJ2-1	15	few	CASSSPVDRYNEQFF	TGTGCCAGCAGCTCCCCGGTCGACAGATACAATGAGCAGTTCTTC
TRBV18	NA	TRBJ2-2	15	few	CASSPRRTDTGELFF	TGTGCCAGCTCACCTCGTAGGACGGACACCGGGGAGCTGTTTTTT
TRBV5-1	TRBD2	TRBJ2-1	15	few	CASNSDSGRVYEQFF	TGCGCCAGCAACTCGGATAGCGGGAGAGTCTATGAGCAGTTCTTC
TRBV21-1	NA	TRBJ2-5	17	once	CASSYPPVVAEIETQYF	TGTGCCAGCAGCTACCCACCCGTGGTAGCTGAAATAGAGACCCAGTACTTC
TRBV7-2	NA	TRBJ2-5	12	many	CASSLVGETQYF	TGTGCCAGCAGCTTAGTCGGAGAGACCCAGTACTTC
TRBV27	NA	TRBJ2-2	15	NA	CASSAWGQNTGELFF	TGTGCCAGCAGCGCTTGGGGACAAAACACCGGGGAGCTGTTTTTT
TRBV18	TRBD1	TRBJ1-1	13	NA	CASSPQQGAEAFF	TGTGCCAGCTCACCGCAACAGGGGGCCGAAGCTTTCTTT
TRBV6-4	NA	TRBJ2-3	15	few	CASSDGAGASDTQYF	TGTGCCAGCAGTGACGGCGCCGGGGCCTCAGATACGCAGTATTTT
TRBV20-1	TRBD1	TRBJ1-4	14	many	CSARDGTGGEKLFF	TGCAGTGCTAGAGATGGGACAGGTGGTGAAAAACTGTTTTTT
TRBV5-1	NA	TRBJ2-7	15	NA	CASRLLTDGSYEQYF	TGCGCCAGCAGGTTGCTGACGGACGGTTCCTACGAGCAGTACTTC
TRBV7-9	NA	TRBJ1-3	15	NA	CASSPKLRIGNTIYF	TGTGCCAGCAGCCCTAAACTCCGGATCGGAAACACCATATATTTT
TRBV2	NA	TRBJ2-5	14	many	CASSESWQGETQYF	TGTGCCAGCAGTGAAAGTTGGCAGGGGGAGACCCAGTACTTC
TRBV7-2	NA	TRBJ2-3	15	NA	CASSLSGQTTDTQYF	TGTGCCAGCAGCTTATCCGGGCAGACAACAGATACGCAGTATTTT
TRBV28	TRBD2	TRBJ2-7	14	few	CASSGSRETYEQYF	TGTGCCAGCTCCGGCTCGCGGGAGACCTACGAGCAGTACTTC
TRBV7-8	NA	TRBJ2-1	15	NA	CASSKGSISYNEQFF	TGTGCCAGCAGCAAAGGATCCATATCCTACAATGAGCAGTTCTTC
TRBV29-1	TRBD2	TRBJ2-3	14	NA	CSVGSGRAPDTQYF	TGCAGCGTTGGTAGCGGGAGGGCCCCAGATACGCAGTATTTT
TRBV28	TRBD1	TRBJ1-1	12	NA	CASSGTEAEAFF	TGTGCCAGCAGTGGGACAGAAGCTGAAGCTTTCTTT
TRBV7-9	NA	TRBJ1-1	15	few	CASSPTTGRNTEAFF	TGTGCCAGCAGCCCAACCACAGGACGAAACACTGAAGCTTTCTTT
TRBV29-1	TRBD2	TRBJ2-1	15	NA	CSVPRLAGVENEQFF	TGCAGCGTTCCGCGACTAGCGGGAGTGGAAAATGAGCAGTTCTTC
TRBV4-1	NA	TRBJ2-4	12	NA	CASSQDVNIQYF	TGCGCCAGCAGCCAAGATGTAAACATTCAGTACTTC
TRBV7-2	TRBD1	TRBJ1-5	15	NA	CASSPLTGGHQPQHF	TGTGCCAGCAGCCCACTGACAGGGGGGCATCAGCCCCAGCATTTT